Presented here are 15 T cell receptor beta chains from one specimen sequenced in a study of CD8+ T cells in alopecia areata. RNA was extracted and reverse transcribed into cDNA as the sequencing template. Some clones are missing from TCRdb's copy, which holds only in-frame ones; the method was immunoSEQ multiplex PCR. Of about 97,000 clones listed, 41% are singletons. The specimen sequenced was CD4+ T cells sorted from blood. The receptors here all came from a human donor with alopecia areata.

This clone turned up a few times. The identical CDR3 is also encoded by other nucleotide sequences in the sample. CDR3 coding DNA: TGTGCCAGCAGTTTCGGCGGTAACTCCTACGAGCAGTACTTC. Protein product: CASSFGGNSYEQYF. This chain joins TRBV28 and TRBJ2-7; D not certain. This CDR3 contains 14 residues. V lost 3 bases and J lost 0, with 9 bases in between. From germline, CDR1 is MDHEN and CDR2 SYDVKM.

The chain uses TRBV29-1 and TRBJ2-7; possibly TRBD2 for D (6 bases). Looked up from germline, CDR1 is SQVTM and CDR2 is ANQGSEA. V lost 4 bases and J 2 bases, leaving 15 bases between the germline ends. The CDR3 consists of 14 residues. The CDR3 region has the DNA TGCAGCGTTGCTTTCGTGGGAGGTGCCTACGAGCAGTACTTC. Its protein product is CSVAFVGGAYEQYF.

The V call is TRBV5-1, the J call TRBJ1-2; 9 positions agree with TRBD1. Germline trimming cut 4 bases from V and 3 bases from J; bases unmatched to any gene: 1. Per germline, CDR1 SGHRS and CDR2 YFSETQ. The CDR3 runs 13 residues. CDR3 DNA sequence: TGCGCCAGCAGCCGACAGGGGGACTATGGCTACACCTTC. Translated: CASSRQGDYGYTF.

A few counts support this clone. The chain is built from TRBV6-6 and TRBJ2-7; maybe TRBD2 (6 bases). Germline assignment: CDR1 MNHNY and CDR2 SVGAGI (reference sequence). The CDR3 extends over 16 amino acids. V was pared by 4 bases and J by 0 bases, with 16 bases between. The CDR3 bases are TGTGCCAGCAGTTTAGAGGGACTCCCATTCTCCTACGAGCAGTACTTC. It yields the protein CASSLEGLPFSYEQYF.

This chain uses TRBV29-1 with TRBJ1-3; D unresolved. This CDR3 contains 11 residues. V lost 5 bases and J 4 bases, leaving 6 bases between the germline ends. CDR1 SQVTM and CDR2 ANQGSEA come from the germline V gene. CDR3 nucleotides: TGCAGCGTTAGCGTCGGAAACACCATATATTTT. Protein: CSVSVGNTIYF.

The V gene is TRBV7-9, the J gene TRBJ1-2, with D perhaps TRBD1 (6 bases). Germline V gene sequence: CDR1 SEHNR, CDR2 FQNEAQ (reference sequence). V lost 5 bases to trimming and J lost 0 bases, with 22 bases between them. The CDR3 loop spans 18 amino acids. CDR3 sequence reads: CASSKNQGLLASNYGYTF. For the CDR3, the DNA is TGTGCCAGCAGCAAAAACCAGGGGTTACTTGCCTCTAACTATGGCTACACCTTC. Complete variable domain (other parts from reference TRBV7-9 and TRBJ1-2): DTGVSQNPRHKITKRGQNVTFRCDPISEHNRLYWYRQTLGQGPEFLTYFQNEAQLEKSRLLSDRFSAERPKGSFSTLEIQRTEQGDSAMYLCASSKNQGLLASNYGYTFGSGTRLTVV.

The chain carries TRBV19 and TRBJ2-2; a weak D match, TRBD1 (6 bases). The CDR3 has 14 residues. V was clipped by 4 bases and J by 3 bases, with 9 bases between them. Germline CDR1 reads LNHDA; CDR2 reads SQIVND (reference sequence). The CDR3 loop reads CASSRGTYTGELFF. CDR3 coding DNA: TGTGCCAGTAGTAGGGGGACATACACCGGGGAGCTGTTTTTT.

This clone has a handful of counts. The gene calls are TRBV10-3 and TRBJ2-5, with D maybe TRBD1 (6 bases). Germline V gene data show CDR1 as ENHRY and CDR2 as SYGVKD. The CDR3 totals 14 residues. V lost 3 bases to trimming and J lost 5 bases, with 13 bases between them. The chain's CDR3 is CAISEGTSQETQYF. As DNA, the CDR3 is TGTGCCATCAGTGAAGGGACATCTCAGGAGACCCAGTACTTC.

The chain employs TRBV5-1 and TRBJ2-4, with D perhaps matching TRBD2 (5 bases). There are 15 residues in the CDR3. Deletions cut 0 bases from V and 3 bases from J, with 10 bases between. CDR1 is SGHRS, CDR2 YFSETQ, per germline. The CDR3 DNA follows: TGCGCCAGCAGCTTGGTTGGGAGAGGCAAAAACATTCAGTACTTC. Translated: CASSLVGRGKNIQYF.

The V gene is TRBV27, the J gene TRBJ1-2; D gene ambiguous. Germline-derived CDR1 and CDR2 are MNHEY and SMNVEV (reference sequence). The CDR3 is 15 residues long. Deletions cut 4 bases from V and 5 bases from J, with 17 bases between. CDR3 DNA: TGTGCCAGCAGTTCTTCCGGGCCGAGGGCGTATGGCTACACCTTC. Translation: CASSSSGPRAYGYTF.

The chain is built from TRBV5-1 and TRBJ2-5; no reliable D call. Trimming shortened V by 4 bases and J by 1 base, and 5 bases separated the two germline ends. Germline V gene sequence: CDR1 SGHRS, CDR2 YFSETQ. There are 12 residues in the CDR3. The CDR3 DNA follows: TGCGCCAGCAGCGAATTCCAAGAGACCCAGTACTTC. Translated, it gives CASSEFQETQYF.

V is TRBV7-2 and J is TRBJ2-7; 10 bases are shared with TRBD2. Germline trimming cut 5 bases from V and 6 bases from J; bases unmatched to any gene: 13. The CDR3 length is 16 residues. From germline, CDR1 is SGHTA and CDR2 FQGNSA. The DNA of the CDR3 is TGTGCCAGCAGCACAGAAATTCAGCGGGGGGGCCGCGAGCAGTACTTC. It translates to CASSTEIQRGGREQYF.

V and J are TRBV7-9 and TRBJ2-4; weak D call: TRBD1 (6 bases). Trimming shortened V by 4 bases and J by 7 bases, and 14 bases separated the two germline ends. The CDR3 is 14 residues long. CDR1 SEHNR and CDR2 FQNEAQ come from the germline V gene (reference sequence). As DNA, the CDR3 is TGTGCCAGCAGCTACCAGGGGTCCAGGAACATTCAGTACTTC. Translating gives CASSYQGSRNIQYF.

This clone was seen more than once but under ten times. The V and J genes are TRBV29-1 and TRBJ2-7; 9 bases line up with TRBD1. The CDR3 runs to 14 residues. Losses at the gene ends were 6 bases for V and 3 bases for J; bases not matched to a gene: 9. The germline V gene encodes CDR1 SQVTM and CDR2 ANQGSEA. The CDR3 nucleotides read TGCAGCGTGGGGAGGACAGGGGAGGGCTACGAGCAGTACTTC. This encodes CSVGRTGEGYEQYF.

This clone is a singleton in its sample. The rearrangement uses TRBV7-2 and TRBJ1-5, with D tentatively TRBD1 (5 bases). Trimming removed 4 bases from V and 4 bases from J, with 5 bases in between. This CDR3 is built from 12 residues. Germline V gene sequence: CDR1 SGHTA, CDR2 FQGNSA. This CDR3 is CASSSGNQPQHF. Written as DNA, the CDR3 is TGTGCCAGCAGCTCAGGGAATCAGCCCCAGCATTTT. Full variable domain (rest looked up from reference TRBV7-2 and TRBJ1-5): GAGVSQSPSNKVTEKGKDVELRCDPISGHTALYWYRQSLGQGLEFLIYFQGNSAPDKSGLPSDRFSAERTGGSVSTLTIQRTQQEDSAVYLCASSSGNQPQHFGDGTRLSIL.